The rows below give T cell receptor beta chains drawn from one sample of a study of human T cells and chemical hapten exposure. TCRdb processed the RACE reads anew with MiXCR; each CDR3 protein has one entry. The data contain about 69,000 distinct CDR3 sequences, 10% of them singletons. The sequences come from whole blood, collected in connection with sensitization to the hapten diphenylcyclopropenone (DPC). All receptors derive from a woman in her 50s with alopecia areata. Some clones in this sample may be carry-over from other donors' samples. Each CDR3 is given without its conserved first and last residue.

cdr3_aa cdr3_length v_call
SVDTGGSTGELF 12 TRBV29-1
ASSYRGKVNYEQY 13 TRBV6-2/TRBV6-3
ASSSLGLAGVVETQY 15 TRBV18
ASSRKGQYLNEQF 13 TRBV3-1
SVEGVSGYTDTQY 13 TRBV29-1
ASSRTGGLAGANEQF 15 TRBV2
ASSIDGLAGGSEQY 14 TRBV6-2/TRBV6-3
ASSPPFVGSSLANTEAF 17 TRBV18
ASSPGLAVGASTDTQY 16 TRBV7-2
ASSQDSVAKNIQY 13 TRBV3-1
SAREADMNTEAF 12 TRBV20-1
ASSPPTVGNTIY 12 TRBV18
ASSLPTGMNTEAF 13 TRBV7-9
ASSADTNTEAF 11 TRBV5-5
ASSGQNYGYT 10 TRBV10-2
ASSLIGYTEAF 11 TRBV12-3/TRBV12-4
SVGIVAGEVVGTDTQY 16 TRBV29-1
SVTVTNTGELF 11 TRBV29-1
ASSRVGEQF 9 TRBV14
ASSLESHPGTQY 12 TRBV7-9
SVGGSNEQF 9 TRBV29-1
ASSPMDSIGTDTQY 14 TRBV5-1
ASRDKVGINNEQF 13 TRBV7-6
ASSVSRGTEAF 11 TRBV9
ASSEREEFGELF 12 TRBV6-1
ASSSLLPGTGLDVSQETQY 19 TRBV9
SAQPLQRGQETQY 13 TRBV20-1
ASSWNRYYEQY 11 TRBV6-2/TRBV6-3
SATGWDEQY 9 TRBV20-1
SASTDSSSGNTIY 13 TRBV20-1
ASSSGELIYYGYT 13 TRBV28
AWSVGARGNTEAF 13 TRBV30
SARDGQAGVSNNEQF 15 TRBV20-1